Listed below are T cell receptor beta chains from one sample, sequenced in a study of T cell repertoires in cytomegalovirus infection. TCRdb re-derived calls from the reads in MiXCR, one entry per CDR3 protein. Here the sample spans 300,000 to 400,000 distinct CDR3 sequences, more than 8% being singletons. The source material was PBMCs. These receptor sequences come from a human donor in good health (CMV status not recorded). Some clones in this sample may be carry-over from other donors' samples. Both conserved end residues are part of each CDR3. A D gene is named only where the DNA matches it firmly. Some rows mark clone size as missing; the rest say once, few, many or name a class of expanded clone.

CDR3nt: TGTGCCAGCAGCCAGGGTCCACTAGCGGCCTACGAGCAGTACTTC
CDR3aa: CASSQGPLAAYEQYF
v_gene: TRBV7-2
d_gene: TRBD2
abundance: many
len: 15
j_gene: TRBJ2-7

CDR3nt: TGTGCCTGGGTCGTGGGCATCTACGAGCAGTACTTC
CDR3aa: CAWVVGIYEQYF
v_gene: TRBV30
d_gene: NA
abundance: few
len: 12
j_gene: TRBJ2-7

CDR3nt: TGTGCCAGCAGTTACTCGGGTAGCTTAAACACTGAAGCTTTCTTT
CDR3aa: CASSYSGSLNTEAFF
v_gene: TRBV6-6
d_gene: NA
abundance: NA
len: 15
j_gene: TRBJ1-1

CDR3nt: TGTGCCAGCTCACCGGCCAGTCCTGGGCTGTTTTTT
CDR3aa: CASSPASPGLFF
v_gene: TRBV18
d_gene: NA
abundance: NA
len: 12
j_gene: TRBJ2-2

CDR3nt: TGTGCCACCGCCGGGAGAGAGGCCAATGAGCAGTTCTTC
CDR3aa: CATAGREANEQFF
v_gene: TRBV24-1
d_gene: NA
abundance: NA
len: 13
j_gene: TRBJ2-1

CDR3nt: TGTGCCGAGGGGGGATCCCAAGAGACCCAGTACTTC
CDR3aa: CAEGGSQETQYF
v_gene: TRBV2
d_gene: NA
abundance: NA
len: 12
j_gene: TRBJ2-5

CDR3nt: TGTGCCAGCAGCTCCACCGCGGGGGTTGGAGAGACCCAGTACTTC
CDR3aa: CASSSTAGVGETQYF
v_gene: TRBV7-3
d_gene: TRBD2
abundance: many
len: 15
j_gene: TRBJ2-5

CDR3nt: TGTGCCAGCAGACCCCGGGACACCTATCTATATTTT
CDR3aa: CASRPRDTYLYF
v_gene: TRBV12-3/TRBV12-4
d_gene: NA
abundance: many
len: 12
j_gene: TRBJ1-3

CDR3nt: TGCGCCAGCAGTGAGGGACGTTTCCGGACAGGGGGAGATCAGCCCCAGCATTTT
CDR3aa: CASSEGRFRTGGDQPQHF
v_gene: TRBV10-2
d_gene: TRBD1
abundance: NA
len: 18
j_gene: TRBJ1-5

CDR3nt: TGTGCCAGCAGAAGAGGACAGGGGGCGGACGAGCAGTACTTC
CDR3aa: CASRRGQGADEQYF
v_gene: TRBV6-8
d_gene: TRBD1
abundance: NA
len: 14
j_gene: TRBJ2-7

CDR3nt: TGTGCCAGCACCAAGGGACGGTTGGACGAGCAGTTCTTC
CDR3aa: CASTKGRLDEQFF
v_gene: TRBV12-3/TRBV12-4
d_gene: NA
abundance: NA
len: 13
j_gene: TRBJ2-1

CDR3nt: TGTGCCACCAGCATGGGGAGGGTGGGGCAGCCCCAGCATTTT
CDR3aa: CATSMGRVGQPQHF
v_gene: TRBV15
d_gene: NA
abundance: NA
len: 14
j_gene: TRBJ1-5

CDR3nt: TGTGCCAGCAGTTACTCAGGTGGTCGGGGCAATCAGCCCCAGCATTTT
CDR3aa: CASSYSGGRGNQPQHF
v_gene: TRBV6-5
d_gene: NA
abundance: few
len: 16
j_gene: TRBJ1-5

CDR3nt: TGTGCCATCAGTACCCCCACAGGGGCTAACTATGGCTACACCTTC
CDR3aa: CAISTPTGANYGYTF
v_gene: TRBV10-3
d_gene: TRBD1
abundance: NA
len: 15
j_gene: TRBJ1-2

CDR3nt: TGTGCCAGTAGGGGACTAGCGGGAGTAACCGGGGAGCTGTTTTTT
CDR3aa: CASRGLAGVTGELFF
v_gene: TRBV19
d_gene: TRBD2
abundance: NA
len: 15
j_gene: TRBJ2-2

CDR3nt: TGTGCCAGTAGTAACGGCCGGGCCTATGGCTACACCTTC
CDR3aa: CASSNGRAYGYTF
v_gene: TRBV19
d_gene: NA
abundance: NA
len: 13
j_gene: TRBJ1-2

CDR3nt: TGTGCCAGCAGTTCCCTCCGGGACGAGAGACTAAATAAGCATGGCTACACCTTC
CDR3aa: CASSSLRDERLNKHGYTF
v_gene: TRBV12-3/TRBV12-4
d_gene: NA
abundance: few
len: 18
j_gene: TRBJ1-2

CDR3nt: TGCAGTGCTAGTACCCAGATCGACCATCAGCCCCAGCATTTT
CDR3aa: CSASTQIDHQPQHF
v_gene: TRBV20-1
d_gene: NA
abundance: NA
len: 14
j_gene: TRBJ1-5

CDR3nt: TGTGCCAGCAGGGAATACGACAGCCTTAACACTGAAGCTTTCTTT
CDR3aa: CASREYDSLNTEAFF
v_gene: TRBV6-2/TRBV6-3
d_gene: NA
abundance: NA
len: 15
j_gene: TRBJ1-1

CDR3nt: TGTGCCAGCAGCTTAAGGTTAACGGGGAACACTGAAGCTTTCTTT
CDR3aa: CASSLRLTGNTEAFF
v_gene: TRBV7-2
d_gene: NA
abundance: many
len: 15
j_gene: TRBJ1-1

CDR3nt: TGTGCCAGCAGCTTATGGCGGGATGGCTACGAGCAGTACTTC
CDR3aa: CASSLWRDGYEQYF
v_gene: TRBV7-2
d_gene: NA
abundance: many
len: 14
j_gene: TRBJ2-7

CDR3nt: TGTGCCAGCAGTGAAGCCCCGGATGGTTCACCCCTCCACTTT
CDR3aa: CASSEAPDGSPLHF
v_gene: TRBV6-1
d_gene: NA
abundance: NA
len: 14
j_gene: TRBJ1-6

CDR3nt: TGCAGTGCTAGAGACGAGACTAGCGGGAGGGCCTTCTACTTC
CDR3aa: CSARDETSGRAFYF
v_gene: TRBV20-1
d_gene: TRBD2
abundance: NA
len: 14
j_gene: TRBJ2-7

CDR3nt: TGTGCCAGCCGCAGAGACAGGGGGCCTTTGGTAGAGACCCAGTACTTC
CDR3aa: CASRRDRGPLVETQYF
v_gene: TRBV7-2
d_gene: TRBD1
abundance: NA
len: 16
j_gene: TRBJ2-5

CDR3nt: TGTGCCAGCAGCTTAGTTGGTGGTCGGACCTCCTACGAGCAGTACTTC
CDR3aa: CASSLVGGRTSYEQYF
v_gene: TRBV7-2
d_gene: NA
abundance: few
len: 16
j_gene: TRBJ2-7

CDR3nt: TGTGCCAGCAATGGAAGGGTAACAGATACGCAGTATTTT
CDR3aa: CASNGRVTDTQYF
v_gene: TRBV6-6
d_gene: NA
abundance: NA
len: 13
j_gene: TRBJ2-3

CDR3nt: TGTGCCAGCAGCTTTAAACAGGGGTCCACCGGGGAGCTGTTTTTT
CDR3aa: CASSFKQGSTGELFF
v_gene: TRBV7-9
d_gene: TRBD1
abundance: many
len: 15
j_gene: TRBJ2-2

CDR3nt: TGTGCCAGCAGCTCTCCGGCGGGGCGGTCGTACAATGAGCAGTTCTTC
CDR3aa: CASSSPAGRSYNEQFF
v_gene: TRBV7-9
d_gene: NA
abundance: many
len: 16
j_gene: TRBJ2-1

CDR3nt: TGTGCCAGCAGCCAAGATCTAGCGGGCGGGGAGCTGTTTTTT
CDR3aa: CASSQDLAGGELFF
v_gene: TRBV4-2
d_gene: TRBD2
abundance: few
len: 14
j_gene: TRBJ2-2

CDR3nt: TGTGCCAGCAGTCCAAGTCGGGTGAGGGAGCTGTTTTTT
CDR3aa: CASSPSRVRELFF
v_gene: TRBV6-1
d_gene: NA
abundance: NA
len: 13
j_gene: TRBJ2-2

CDR3nt: TGTGCCAGCAGTTTGCTAGCGGGAGTAGCTGGTGAGCAGTTCTTC
CDR3aa: CASSLLAGVAGEQFF
v_gene: TRBV28
d_gene: TRBD2
abundance: few
len: 15
j_gene: TRBJ2-1

CDR3nt: TGTGCCAGCAGTTTAGCGTTAGGTTCAGGGAACACTGAAGCTTTCTTT
CDR3aa: CASSLALGSGNTEAFF
v_gene: TRBV12-3/TRBV12-4
d_gene: NA
abundance: NA
len: 16
j_gene: TRBJ1-1

CDR3nt: TGTGCCAGCAGTGGGGGAGTGAGTGGTTCTGAAGCTTTCTTT
CDR3aa: CASSGGVSGSEAFF
v_gene: TRBV12-3/TRBV12-4
d_gene: NA
abundance: NA
len: 14
j_gene: TRBJ1-1

CDR3nt: TGTGCCAGCAGTTTATCGAGGCCAGCATATGGCTACACCTTC
CDR3aa: CASSLSRPAYGYTF
v_gene: TRBV27
d_gene: NA
abundance: few
len: 14
j_gene: TRBJ1-2

CDR3nt: TGTGCCAGCAGCTTAGGACAGCGGGGTCGGGGAGATACGCAGTATTTT
CDR3aa: CASSLGQRGRGDTQYF
v_gene: TRBV7-2
d_gene: TRBD2
abundance: many
len: 16
j_gene: TRBJ2-3

CDR3nt: TGTGCCAGCAGCAAAGTAGAGTCTGTGCGTGCTGGGACAGATACGCAGTATTTT
CDR3aa: CASSKVESVRAGTDTQYF
v_gene: TRBV7-2
d_gene: NA
abundance: few
len: 18
j_gene: TRBJ2-3

CDR3nt: TGTGCCAGCAGCTTTAGCGGGACCTACGAGCAGTACTTC
CDR3aa: CASSFSGTYEQYF
v_gene: TRBV7-2
d_gene: TRBD2
abundance: many
len: 13
j_gene: TRBJ2-7

CDR3nt: TGTGCCAGCAGTGATCCGTTTCAGGCGATCTATGGCTACACCTTC
CDR3aa: CASSDPFQAIYGYTF
v_gene: TRBV6-1
d_gene: NA
abundance: NA
len: 15
j_gene: TRBJ1-2

CDR3nt: TGTGCCAGCAGTTTACCTTCTAGCGGTGAGCAGTTCTTC
CDR3aa: CASSLPSSGEQFF
v_gene: TRBV28
d_gene: TRBD2
abundance: few
len: 13
j_gene: TRBJ2-1

CDR3nt: TGCAGTGAACCGAAATCCGGGACAGGGCACACTGAAGCTTTCTTT
CDR3aa: CSEPKSGTGHTEAFF
v_gene: TRBV20-1
d_gene: TRBD1
abundance: NA
len: 15
j_gene: TRBJ1-1

CDR3nt: TGTGCCAGCAGCCAAGATCTTGGACTAGCGGTATACAATGAGCAGTTCTTC
CDR3aa: CASSQDLGLAVYNEQFF
v_gene: TRBV3-1
d_gene: TRBD2
abundance: few
len: 17
j_gene: TRBJ2-1

CDR3nt: TGTGCCAGCAGCCCGCCGGGACAGCCGAACACCGGGGAGCTGTTTTTT
CDR3aa: CASSPPGQPNTGELFF
v_gene: TRBV7-9
d_gene: TRBD1
abundance: NA
len: 16
j_gene: TRBJ2-2

CDR3nt: TGTGCCAGCAGCTTTGACAGGGGCAGGGATGGCTACACCTTC
CDR3aa: CASSFDRGRDGYTF
v_gene: TRBV7-2
d_gene: TRBD1
abundance: many
len: 14
j_gene: TRBJ1-2

CDR3nt: TGTGCCAGTAGCGGGGGGGCCGTCGGGGAGCTGTTTTTT
CDR3aa: CASSGGAVGELFF
v_gene: TRBV7-7
d_gene: TRBD2
abundance: once
len: 13
j_gene: TRBJ2-2